The sequence of this TCR beta chain was determined in a study of cytomegalovirus exposure and HLA in healthy donors. Assay: immunoSEQ multiplex PCR; the TCRdb copy retains only in-frame clones and omits some. The data contain roughly 140,000 clones, just over 85% of them singletons. This CDR3 contains 14 residues. Trimming removed 1 base at V and 1 base at J, with 7 bases between. Germline V gene sequence: CDR1 SNHLY, CDR2 FYNNEI. The sequenced sample was PBMCs. This receptor was taken from a woman between 18 and 29 years old in good health and CMV-seropositive. This sequence joins TRBV2 and TRBJ2-5, with D perhaps TRBD2 (6 bases). The DNA for the CDR3 is TGTGCCAGCAGTGAAGTGGGGGGCCAAGAGACCCAGTACTTC. Amino acid sequence: CASSEVGGQETQYF.